This T cell receptor (beta chain) was recorded in a study of T cell repertoires in aging, cancer and after chemotherapy. Study-level background: Donors were grouped into six age bands spanning 30 or younger through 70 or older. Healthy donor repertoires were recorded over several months to years and showed clear clonal overlap. Broader study findings: These repertoire data do not allow conclusions about immunological memory after chemotherapy. Median generation probability rose over the chemotherapy interval in each cancer cohort, suggesting rebound thymic output.

With 3 bases removed from V and 6 bases from J, the gap between germline ends came to 12 bases. This CDR3 region has 14 residues. Peripheral blood genomic DNA, not sorted cells or RNA, was the template. As regards this clonotype: Its antigen is not identified.

Rearranged V-D-J TRB sequences were amplified with a mixed TRB-A/B primer pool. TCRdb passed the multiplex PCR reads through MiXCR, listing each CDR3 protein once. This table has thousands of distinct CDR3 sequences, 25% to 30% appearing once. V is TRBV12-3 or TRBV12-4 and J is TRBJ1-5, with D tentatively TRBD1 (5 bases). The sequencing input was blood. The TCR sequence derives from a human donor in good health. CDR3 DNA: TGTGCCAGCAGTTTTATGGGGGTTATTCAGCCCCAGCATTTT. Translated: CASSFMGVIQPQHF.